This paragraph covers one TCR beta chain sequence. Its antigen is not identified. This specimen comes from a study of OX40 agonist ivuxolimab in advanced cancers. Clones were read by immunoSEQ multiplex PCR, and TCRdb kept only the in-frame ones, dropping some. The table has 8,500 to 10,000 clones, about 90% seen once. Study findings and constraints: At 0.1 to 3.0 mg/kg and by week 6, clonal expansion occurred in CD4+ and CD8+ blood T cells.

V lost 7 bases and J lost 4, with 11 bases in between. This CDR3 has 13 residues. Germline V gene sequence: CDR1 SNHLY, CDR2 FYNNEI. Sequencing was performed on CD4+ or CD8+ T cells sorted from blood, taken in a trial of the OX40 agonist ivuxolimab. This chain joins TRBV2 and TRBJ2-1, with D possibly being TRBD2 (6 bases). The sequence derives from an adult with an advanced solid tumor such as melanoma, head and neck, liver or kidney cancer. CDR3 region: CASTAGPYNEQFF. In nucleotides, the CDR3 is TGTGCCAGCACGGCGGGACCTTACAATGAGCAGTTCTTC.